This T cell receptor beta chain was captured in a study of T cell responses to AZD1222 COVID-19 vaccine. The CDR3 loop spans 14 amino acids. The V gene lost 6 bases and the J gene lost 0 bases, with 10 bases spanning the gap. Germline values: CDR1 SNHLY, CDR2 FYNNEI. With regard to this clone: The antigen is undetermined.

Sequencing was performed with immunoSEQ multiplex PCR; in TCRdb, only in-frame clones are kept and a portion is missing. The top ten clones hold 0.85% to 1.2% of a sample with roughly 150,000 clones, about 83% of them seen once. General study findings and limits: Females outnumbered males among donors, who were mostly white British; clonal diversity was possibly underestimated.

The genes are TRBV2 and TRBJ2-3; D not certain. The specimen comprised peripheral blood, sampled 28 days after the second AZD1222 dose. The receptor's source is an adult who received the AZD1222 COVID-19 vaccine. The chain's CDR3 is CASSPVSSTDTQYF. DNA for the CDR3: TGTGCCAGCAGCCCAGTTTCTAGCACAGATACGCAGTATTTT.